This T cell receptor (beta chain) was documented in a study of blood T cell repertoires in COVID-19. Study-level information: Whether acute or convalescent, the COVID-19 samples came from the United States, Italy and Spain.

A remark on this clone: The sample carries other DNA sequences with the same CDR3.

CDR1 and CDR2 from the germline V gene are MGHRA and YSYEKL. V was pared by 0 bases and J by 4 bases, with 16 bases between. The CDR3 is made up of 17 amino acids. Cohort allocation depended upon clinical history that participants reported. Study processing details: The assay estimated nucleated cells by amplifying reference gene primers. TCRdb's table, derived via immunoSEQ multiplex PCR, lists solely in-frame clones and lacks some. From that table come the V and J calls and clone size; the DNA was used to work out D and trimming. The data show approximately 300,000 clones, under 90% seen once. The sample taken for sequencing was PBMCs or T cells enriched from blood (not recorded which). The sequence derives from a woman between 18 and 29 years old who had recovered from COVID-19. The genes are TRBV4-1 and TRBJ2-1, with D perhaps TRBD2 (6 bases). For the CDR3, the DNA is TGCGCCAGCAGCCAAGAGGGATCCCGGGACTCTTACAATGAGCAGTTCTTC. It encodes CASSQEGSRDSYNEQFF.